The source of this TCR beta chain is a study of cytomegalovirus exposure and HLA in healthy donors. The overall study: Researchers previously reported finding fewer than 120 million unique TCR beta sequences from roughly 180 million T cells.

Germline CDR1 MNHNS, CDR2 SASEGT. CDR3 length equals 14 residues. Trimming removed 5 bases from V and 4 bases from J; junction bases left unmatched: 4. Amplification used 60 Vbeta primers and 13 Jbeta primers. Original data processing: As a later analysis found, there were 70 million to 90 million unique TCR beta chains, of which some 10 million were shared. Profiling relied on immunoSEQ multiplex PCR, and the TCRdb table lists in-frame clones only, not all of them. V, J and clone size are those of that table, while D and trimming were read from the DNA. The sample shows 90,000 to 150,000 clones, roughly 82% of them seen only once.

This clonotype was obtained from a woman under 30 in good health and CMV-seronegative. Sequenced sample: PBMCs. V usage is TRBV6-1 and J usage is TRBJ1-1; 10 bases are shared with TRBD1. CDR3 sequence (DNA): TGTGCCAGCAGTCACGGACAGGGGGGCACTGAAGCTTTCTTT. Its translation: CASSHGQGGTEAFF.